These T cell receptor beta chains were read from a single sample in a study of T cell changes during pregnancy in multiple sclerosis. Profiling relied on immunoSEQ multiplex PCR, and the TCRdb table lists in-frame clones only, not all of them. The sample lists nearly 110,000 clones; more than 80% were seen once. This material consisted of peripheral blood, taken before pregnancy. These receptors were obtained from a female donor with multiple sclerosis, enrolled in a pregnancy study. The CDR3 runs from the conserved cysteine through the conserved F or W. D genes are given only for firm matches. Clone sizes are given selectively: once, few, many, or a class where the clone is expanded.

J gene: TRBJ2-7
D gene: TRBD2
clone size: .
V gene: TRBV2
CDR3 protein: CASKLAGVHQQYF
CDR3 DNA: TGTGCCAGCAAACTAGCGGGAGTTCATCAGCAGTACTTC

J gene: TRBJ2-6
D gene: TRBD1
clone size: once
V gene: TRBV19
CDR3 protein: CASSIGQGAFGANVLTF
CDR3 DNA: TGTGCCAGTAGTATCGGACAGGGGGCCTTTGGGGCCAACGTCCTGACTTTC

J gene: TRBJ1-4
D gene: TRBD1
clone size: once
V gene: TRBV5-1
CDR3 protein: CASSLGDRTDEKLFF
CDR3 DNA: TGCGCCAGCAGCTTGGGGGACAGGACCGATGAAAAACTGTTTTTT

J gene: TRBJ2-3
D gene: .
clone size: .
V gene: TRBV5-6
CDR3 protein: CASSLESGGALGTDTQYF
CDR3 DNA: TGTGCCAGCAGCTTGGAGAGTGGGGGGGCCCTGGGGACAGATACGCAGTATTTT

J gene: TRBJ2-1
D gene: .
clone size: .
V gene: TRBV9
CDR3 protein: CASSVEGQGSNEQFF
CDR3 DNA: TGTGCCAGCAGCGTAGAGGGGCAAGGGTCCAATGAGCAGTTCTTC

J gene: TRBJ1-5
D gene: .
clone size: .
V gene: TRBV16
CDR3 protein: CASSQSPGGIHQPQHF
CDR3 DNA: TGTGCCAGCAGCCAATCCCCGGGGGGAATCCATCAGCCCCAGCATTTT

J gene: TRBJ2-3
D gene: .
clone size: once
V gene: TRBV2
CDR3 protein: CASSRLAGTDTQYF
CDR3 DNA: TGTGCCAGCAGTCGCTTAGCCGGGACAGATACGCAGTATTTT

J gene: TRBJ2-3
D gene: .
clone size: once
V gene: TRBV2
CDR3 protein: CASSEEGGPTDTQYF
CDR3 DNA: TGTGCCAGCAGTGAGGAGGGTGGACCCACAGATACGCAGTATTTT

J gene: TRBJ1-1
D gene: TRBD1
clone size: .
V gene: TRBV7-8
CDR3 protein: CASSFKQGGTEAFF
CDR3 DNA: TGTGCCAGCAGCTTTAAACAGGGGGGCACTGAAGCTTTCTTT

J gene: TRBJ2-7
D gene: TRBD1
clone size: .
V gene: TRBV18
CDR3 protein: CASSPGTGSYEQYF
CDR3 DNA: TGTGCCAGCTCACCGGGGACAGGGAGTTACGAGCAGTACTTC

J gene: TRBJ2-7
D gene: .
clone size: .
V gene: TRBV9
CDR3 protein: CASSVAVRPSYEQYF
CDR3 DNA: TGTGCCAGCAGCGTAGCGGTGCGGCCCTCCTACGAGCAGTACTTC

J gene: TRBJ2-7
D gene: TRBD2
clone size: .
V gene: TRBV6-1
CDR3 protein: CASIRGGYYEQYF
CDR3 DNA: TGTGCCAGCATCCGCGGGGGTTACTACGAGCAGTACTTC

J gene: TRBJ1-2
D gene: .
clone size: .
V gene: TRBV9
CDR3 protein: CASSVGPGSSFNYGYTF
CDR3 DNA: TGTGCCAGCAGCGTAGGTCCAGGGTCCTCTTTTAACTATGGCTACACCTTC

J gene: TRBJ1-2
D gene: .
clone size: .
V gene: TRBV9
CDR3 protein: CASSVGQGQFGGYTF
CDR3 DNA: TGTGCCAGCAGCGTAGGTCAGGGGCAGTTCGGGGGCTACACCTTC

J gene: TRBJ1-1
D gene: .
clone size: .
V gene: TRBV19
CDR3 protein: CASSMGRNTEAFF
CDR3 DNA: TGTGCCAGTAGTATGGGCAGAAACACTGAAGCTTTCTTT

J gene: TRBJ2-2
D gene: TRBD2
clone size: .
V gene: TRBV5-6
CDR3 protein: CASSLGGRASGSASFF
CDR3 DNA: TGTGCCAGCAGCTTGGGAGGGCGGGCTAGCGGGAGTGCATCGTTTTTT

J gene: TRBJ2-3
D gene: .
clone size: .
V gene: TRBV20-1
CDR3 protein: CSASLDTQYF
CDR3 DNA: TGCAGTGCTAGCCTAGATACGCAGTATTTT

J gene: TRBJ2-3
D gene: .
clone size: .
V gene: TRBV13
CDR3 protein: CASSPYSTDTQYF
CDR3 DNA: TGTGCCAGCAGCCCCTACAGCACAGATACGCAGTATTTT

J gene: TRBJ1-2
D gene: TRBD1
clone size: .
V gene: TRBV28
CDR3 protein: CASSHRGTYGYTF
CDR3 DNA: TGTGCCAGCAGCCACAGGGGGACTTATGGCTACACCTTC

J gene: TRBJ2-7
D gene: .
clone size: .
V gene: TRBV25-1
CDR3 protein: CASSESPGNTYEQYF
CDR3 DNA: TGTGCCAGCAGTGAATCCCCCGGGAATACATACGAGCAGTACTTC

J gene: TRBJ1-1
D gene: TRBD1
clone size: .
V gene: TRBV7-2
CDR3 protein: CASSTRTGAVTEAFF
CDR3 DNA: TGTGCCAGCAGCACAAGGACAGGGGCCGTTACTGAAGCTTTCTTT

J gene: TRBJ2-7
D gene: TRBD1
clone size: once
V gene: TRBV5-1
CDR3 protein: CASSGYRDRGRPEQYF
CDR3 DNA: TGCGCCAGCAGCGGGTACCGGGACAGGGGGCGCCCCGAGCAGTACTTC

J gene: TRBJ2-1
D gene: TRBD2
clone size: once
V gene: TRBV19
CDR3 protein: CASSIPAGDEQFF
CDR3 DNA: TGTGCCAGTAGTATACCGGCGGGGGATGAGCAGTTCTTC

J gene: TRBJ2-2
D gene: TRBD1
clone size: .
V gene: TRBV6-6
CDR3 protein: CASTSDRRNTGELFF
CDR3 DNA: TGTGCCAGCACCTCGGACAGGAGAAACACCGGGGAGCTGTTTTTT

J gene: TRBJ2-3
D gene: TRBD2
clone size: .
V gene: TRBV29-1
CDR3 protein: CSVEDVSGRALPDTQYF
CDR3 DNA: TGCAGCGTTGAAGACGTCAGCGGGAGGGCCCTGCCGGATACGCAGTATTTT

J gene: TRBJ1-4
D gene: .
clone size: .
V gene: TRBV19
CDR3 protein: CAASGEKLFF
CDR3 DNA: TGTGCCGCGAGTGGTGAAAAACTGTTTTTT

J gene: TRBJ1-6
D gene: TRBD1
clone size: .
V gene: TRBV5-1
CDR3 protein: CASSLTGGSYSPLHF
CDR3 DNA: TGCGCCAGCAGCTTGACAGGGGGCTCGTATTCACCCCTCCACTTT

J gene: TRBJ1-1
D gene: .
clone size: few
V gene: TRBV6-5
CDR3 protein: CASAGGLNTEAFF
CDR3 DNA: TGTGCCAGTGCGGGGGGTTTGAACACTGAAGCTTTCTTT

J gene: TRBJ2-1
D gene: TRBD2
clone size: few
V gene: TRBV6-4
CDR3 protein: CASSDTGTSASNEQFF
CDR3 DNA: TGTGCCAGCAGTGATACCGGGACTAGCGCATCCAATGAGCAGTTCTTC

J gene: TRBJ1-5
D gene: .
clone size: once
V gene: TRBV30
CDR3 protein: CAWSDGGVQPQHF
CDR3 DNA: TGTGCCTGGAGTGATGGGGGGGTTCAGCCCCAGCATTTT

J gene: TRBJ1-2
D gene: .
clone size: .
V gene: TRBV18
CDR3 protein: CASSPLPVTDGYTF
CDR3 DNA: TGTGCCAGCTCTCCACTACCAGTAACAGACGGCTACACCTTC

J gene: TRBJ1-2
D gene: TRBD1
clone size: .
V gene: TRBV19
CDR3 protein: CASSTTGQGAFGYTF
CDR3 DNA: TGTGCCAGTAGTACGACGGGACAGGGGGCGTTTGGCTACACCTTC

J gene: TRBJ2-7
D gene: TRBD2
clone size: .
V gene: TRBV9
CDR3 protein: CASRTTSGGAYEQYF
CDR3 DNA: TGTGCCAGCAGAACTACTAGCGGGGGAGCCTACGAGCAGTACTTC

J gene: TRBJ2-1
D gene: .
clone size: .
V gene: TRBV28
CDR3 protein: CAAGGGAYNEQFF
CDR3 DNA: TGTGCCGCCGGAGGAGGAGCGTACAATGAGCAGTTCTTC

J gene: TRBJ2-3
D gene: TRBD1
clone size: .
V gene: TRBV6-1
CDR3 protein: CASSKGQGADTQYF
CDR3 DNA: TGTGCCAGCAGCAAAGGACAGGGCGCAGATACGCAGTATTTT

J gene: TRBJ2-7
D gene: TRBD2
clone size: .
V gene: TRBV7-9
CDR3 protein: CASSHGLAGEQYF
CDR3 DNA: TGTGCCAGCAGCCACGGACTAGCGGGGGAGCAGTACTTC

J gene: TRBJ2-3
D gene: TRBD1
clone size: .
V gene: TRBV5-1
CDR3 protein: CASSLAQQGGTDTQYF
CDR3 DNA: TGCGCCAGCAGCTTGGCCCAACAGGGGGGCACAGATACGCAGTATTTT

J gene: TRBJ1-1
D gene: TRBD1
clone size: .
V gene: TRBV9
CDR3 protein: CASSVSTGGTEAFF
CDR3 DNA: TGTGCCAGCAGCGTTTCAACAGGGGGCACTGAAGCTTTCTTT

J gene: TRBJ1-6
D gene: .
clone size: .
V gene: TRBV6-5
CDR3 protein: CASSYESSYNSPLHF
CDR3 DNA: TGTGCCAGCAGTTATGAGAGCTCCTATAATTCACCCCTCCACTTT

J gene: TRBJ2-1
D gene: .
clone size: .
V gene: TRBV9
CDR3 protein: CASSVDSAGFSLTNEQFF
CDR3 DNA: TGTGCCAGCAGCGTAGATTCTGCCGGTTTTAGCCTGACTAATGAGCAGTTCTTC

J gene: TRBJ2-1
D gene: TRBD2
clone size: .
V gene: TRBV15
CDR3 protein: CATSREGRLAGLYEQFF
CDR3 DNA: TGTGCCACCAGCAGGGAAGGGAGGCTAGCGGGGCTCTATGAGCAGTTCTTC

J gene: TRBJ1-3
D gene: TRBD1
clone size: .
V gene: TRBV10-3
CDR3 protein: CAISAAGTENTIYF
CDR3 DNA: TGTGCCATCAGTGCCGCCGGGACAGAGAACACCATATATTTT

J gene: TRBJ2-2
D gene: .
clone size: once
V gene: TRBV9
CDR3 protein: CASSVQGWNGELFF
CDR3 DNA: TGTGCCAGCAGCGTGCAGGGGTGGAACGGGGAGCTGTTTTTT

J gene: TRBJ1-2
D gene: .
clone size: once
V gene: TRBV28
CDR3 protein: CASSLSSKPNGYTF
CDR3 DNA: TGTGCCAGCAGTTTATCGTCAAAACCTAATGGCTACACCTTC

J gene: TRBJ2-2
D gene: TRBD2
clone size: .
V gene: TRBV5-4
CDR3 protein: CASSDGTSGATGELFF
CDR3 DNA: TGTGCCAGCAGCGACGGGACTAGCGGAGCCACCGGGGAGCTGTTTTTT

J gene: TRBJ2-2
D gene: .
clone size: .
V gene: TRBV6-1
CDR3 protein: CASIMGSNTGELFF
CDR3 DNA: TGTGCCAGCATAATGGGCAGCAACACCGGGGAGCTGTTTTTT